This T cell receptor (beta chain) was documented in a study of blood T cell repertoires in COVID-19. Generated by immunoSEQ multiplex PCR, the TCRdb table keeps only in-frame clones and is missing some. The sample yields more than 300,000 clones, 88% seen once. The CDR3 sequence is 15 residues long. CDR1 is MDHEN, CDR2 SYDVKM, per germline. Trimming cost V 3 bases and J 4 bases, with 12 bases left between them. This clone was found once. The sequencing sample was made of peripheral blood. The chain is built from TRBV28 and TRBJ2-2, with D perhaps TRBD2 (5 bases). This TCR came from a woman younger than 45 with COVID-19, enrolled during active disease. CDR3 nucleotides: TGTGCCAGCAGTTTGGACGGGATCACCACCGGGGAGCTGTTTTTT. It codes for CASSLDGITTGELFF.